This record covers a single T cell receptor (beta chain). This clone has more than one count but fewer than ten. The antigen it recognizes is unknown. Nothing much larger sits one base from this clone, and base qualities are not available. One collaborating source in Seattle enrolled patients while the patients were actively infected and followed the patients over time throughout the course of disease. Whole blood was collected in K2EDTA tubes by collaborating institutions according to the institutions' own protocols. For TCRbeta analysis, collaborators shipped samples in one of three forms: frozen whole blood, isolated PBMCs, or DNA extracted from either of those sample types. The data are from a study of blood T cell repertoires in COVID-19 (dated by TCRdb to 2018 to 2021). Notes on the research overall: Samples from collaborators originated in the United States, Italy and Spain and spanned both the acute and convalescent phases of COVID-19. The material from the prospective study consisted of cDNA or gDNA derived from T cells, B-cell-depleted T cells, or PBMCs. The dataset comprised deeply sampled blood TCRbeta repertoires from subjects exposed to, actively infected with, or recovered from COVID-19. The repertoires were released in a freely available public database intended as a resource for research on the immune response to SARS-CoV-2. Samples came from the ongoing ImmuneRACE study (first 160 participants) plus 1,254 subjects from 6 global collaborators. A de-identified subject ID, COVID-19 status, age in years and sex were almost always included in the sample metadata. Where available, HLA class I and class II types were taken from metadata supplied by the sample provider and were not determined by assay-based typing.

General study outcomes and caveats: Clinical and demographic metadata were provided uncurated, with the amount varying by source and participant.

TCRbeta CDR3 regions were amplified from genomic DNA using the immunoSEQ Assay, a bias-controlled multiplex PCR. From the authors' description of their analysis: The number of nucleated cells in each sample was estimated by amplification of reference gene primers within the assay. Sequence reads were collapsed and filtered to measure the absolute abundance of every unique TCRbeta CDR3 rearrangement. Productive Simpson clonality was computed per sample as the square root of Simpson's diversity index over productive rearrangements. In its TCRdb copy, this immuneACCESS table keeps in-frame sequences only and misses some clones. Where compared with another copy, unresolved V genes explain less than half of these, and the others have no known cause. D and trimming were read from the DNA, whereas the V and J calls and clone size are those reported in that table. The sample table records around 100,000 clones; 81% of these occur just once. Roughly 4.8% of the sample is held by the ten biggest clonotypes.

The specimen sequenced was peripheral blood. The receptor's source is a man aged 80 or over with COVID-19, enrolled during active disease.

The nucleotide sequence is given as TGTGCCAGCAGTTCCGCGCAGGGGGCGGGAGGGAATGAGCAGTTCTTC. Its protein is CASSSAQGAGGNEQFF. The chain is encoded by TRBV6-5 joined to TRBJ2-1; TRBD2 is a possible D gene, resting on 9 matching bases. Deletion took 4 bases off V and 7 bases off J, with a span of 20 bases between the germline ends. Via the germline V gene, CDR1 is MNHEY and CDR2 SVGAGI. The CDR3 sequence holds 16 residues, the cysteine and phenylalanine included. Solely the CDR3 DNA is kept, with 48 bases framed from the first base.